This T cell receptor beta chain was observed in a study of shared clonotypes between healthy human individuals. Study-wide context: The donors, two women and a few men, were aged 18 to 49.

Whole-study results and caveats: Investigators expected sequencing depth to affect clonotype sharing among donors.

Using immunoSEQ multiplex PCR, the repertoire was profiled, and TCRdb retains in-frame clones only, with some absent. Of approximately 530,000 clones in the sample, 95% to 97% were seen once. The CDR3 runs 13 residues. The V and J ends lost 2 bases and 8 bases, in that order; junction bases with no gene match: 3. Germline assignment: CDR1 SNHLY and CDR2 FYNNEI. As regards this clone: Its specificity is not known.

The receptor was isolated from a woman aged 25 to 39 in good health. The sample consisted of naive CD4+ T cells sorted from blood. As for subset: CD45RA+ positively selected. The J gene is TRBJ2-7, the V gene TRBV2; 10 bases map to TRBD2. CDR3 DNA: TGTGCCAGCAGTGAACTAGCGGGAGAACAGCAGTACTTC. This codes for CASSELAGEQQYF.